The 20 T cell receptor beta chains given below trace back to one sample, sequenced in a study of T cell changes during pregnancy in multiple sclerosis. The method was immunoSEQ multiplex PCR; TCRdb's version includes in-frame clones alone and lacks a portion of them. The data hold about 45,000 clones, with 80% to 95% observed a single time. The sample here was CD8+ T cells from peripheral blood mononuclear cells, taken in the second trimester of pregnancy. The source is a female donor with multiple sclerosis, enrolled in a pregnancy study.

CDR3 in DNA: TGTGCCAGCAGCTCTGGACTAGCGGCACTGCCGGTCTACGAGCAGTACTTC. Protein product: CASSSGLAALPVYEQYF. The chain employs TRBV5-4 and TRBJ2-7; 10 bases agree with TRBD2. There are 17 residues in the CDR3. J was trimmed by 3 bases and V by 3 bases; bases with no gene match: 12. Germline V gene lookup returns CDR1 SGHNT and CDR2 YYREEE (reference sequence).

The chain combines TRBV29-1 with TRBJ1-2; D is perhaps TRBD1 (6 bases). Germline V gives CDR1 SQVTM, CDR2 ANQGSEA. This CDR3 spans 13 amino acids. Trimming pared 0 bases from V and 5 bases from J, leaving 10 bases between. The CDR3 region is CSVEDPQGYGYTF. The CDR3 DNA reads TGCAGCGTTGAAGATCCCCAGGGGTATGGCTACACCTTC.

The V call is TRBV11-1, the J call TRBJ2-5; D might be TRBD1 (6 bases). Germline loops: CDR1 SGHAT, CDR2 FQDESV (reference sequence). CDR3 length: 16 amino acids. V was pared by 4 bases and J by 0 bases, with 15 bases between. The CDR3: CASSSDLQGHQETQYF. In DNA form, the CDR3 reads TGTGCCAGCAGCTCCGACTTACAGGGCCACCAAGAGACCCAGTACTTC.

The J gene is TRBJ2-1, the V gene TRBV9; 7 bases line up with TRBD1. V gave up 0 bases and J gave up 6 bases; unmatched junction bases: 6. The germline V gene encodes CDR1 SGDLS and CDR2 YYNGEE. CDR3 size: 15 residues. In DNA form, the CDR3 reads TGTGCCAGCAGCGTAGGTACAGGGGCCCGCAATGAGCAGTTCTTC. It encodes CASSVGTGARNEQFF.

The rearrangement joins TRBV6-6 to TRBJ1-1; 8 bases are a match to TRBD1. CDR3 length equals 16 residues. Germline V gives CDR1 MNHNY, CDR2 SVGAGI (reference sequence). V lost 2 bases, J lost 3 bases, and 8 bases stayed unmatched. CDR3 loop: CASSYPRQGWDTEAFF. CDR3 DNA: TGTGCCAGCAGTTACCCAAGACAGGGGTGGGACACTGAAGCTTTCTTT.

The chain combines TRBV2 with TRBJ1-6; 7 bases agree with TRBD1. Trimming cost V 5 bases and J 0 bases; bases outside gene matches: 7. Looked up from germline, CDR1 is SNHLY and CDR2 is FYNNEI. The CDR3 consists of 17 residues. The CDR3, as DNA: TGTGCCAGCAGTAGGGGGCGCGAAGACTCCTATAATTCACCCCTCCACTTT. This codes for CASSRGREDSYNSPLHF. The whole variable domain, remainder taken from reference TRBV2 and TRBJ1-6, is EPEVTQTPSHQVTQMGQEVILRCVPISNHLYFYWYRQILGQKVEFLVSFYNNEISEKSEIFDDQFSVERPDGSNFTLKIRSTKLEDSAMYFCASSRGREDSYNSPLHFGNGTRLTVT.

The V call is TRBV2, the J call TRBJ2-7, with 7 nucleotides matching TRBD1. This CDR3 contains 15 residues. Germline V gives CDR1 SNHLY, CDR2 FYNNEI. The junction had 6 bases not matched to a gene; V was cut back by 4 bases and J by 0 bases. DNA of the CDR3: TGTGCCAGCAGTGCCCCGGGACAGATCTCCTACGAGCAGTACTTC. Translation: CASSAPGQISYEQYF.

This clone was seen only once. The CDR3: CASSLVGTSRDEQYF. In DNA form, the CDR3 reads TGTGCCAGCAGCCTCGTTGGGACTAGCCGCGACGAGCAGTACTTC. The V and J genes are TRBV14 and TRBJ2-7, with 9 positions matching TRBD2. V shed 4 bases and J 5 bases; nucleotides not matched to a gene: 9. CDR1 is SGHDN, CDR2 FVKESK, per germline. The CDR3 has 15 residues.

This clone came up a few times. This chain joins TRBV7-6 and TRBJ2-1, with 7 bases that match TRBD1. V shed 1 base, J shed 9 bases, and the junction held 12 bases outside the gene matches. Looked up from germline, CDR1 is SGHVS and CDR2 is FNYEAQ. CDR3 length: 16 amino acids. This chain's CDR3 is CASSLESRQGFSEQFF. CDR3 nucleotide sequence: TGTGCCAGCAGCTTAGAATCCAGACAGGGTTTTAGTGAGCAGTTCTTC.

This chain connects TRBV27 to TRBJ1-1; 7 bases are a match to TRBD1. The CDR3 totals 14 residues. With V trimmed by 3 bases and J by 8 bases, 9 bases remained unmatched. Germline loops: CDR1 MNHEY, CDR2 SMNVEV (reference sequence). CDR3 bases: TGTGCCAGCAGTTTCAGGGGGTCGACCCCCGAAGCTTTCTTT. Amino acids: CASSFRGSTPEAFF.

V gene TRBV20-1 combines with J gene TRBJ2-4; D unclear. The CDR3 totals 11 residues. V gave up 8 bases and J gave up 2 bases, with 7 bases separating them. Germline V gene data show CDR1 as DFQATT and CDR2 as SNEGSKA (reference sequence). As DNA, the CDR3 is TGCAGTATTTATACCAAAAACATTCAGTACTTC. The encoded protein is CSIYTKNIQYF.

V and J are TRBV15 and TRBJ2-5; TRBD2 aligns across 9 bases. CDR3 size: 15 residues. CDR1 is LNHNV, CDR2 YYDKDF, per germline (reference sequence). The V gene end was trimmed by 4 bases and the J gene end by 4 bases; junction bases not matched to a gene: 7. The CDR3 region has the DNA TGTGCCACCAGCAACCGGCGGGGGGGCGGAGAGACCCAGTACTTC. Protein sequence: CATSNRRGGGETQYF.

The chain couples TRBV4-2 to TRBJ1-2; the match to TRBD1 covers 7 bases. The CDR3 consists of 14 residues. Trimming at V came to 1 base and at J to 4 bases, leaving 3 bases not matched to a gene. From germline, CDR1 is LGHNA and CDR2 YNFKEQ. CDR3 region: CASSQGPGGYGYTF. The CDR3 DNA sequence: TGTGCCAGCAGCCAAGGGCCAGGGGGCTATGGCTACACCTTC.

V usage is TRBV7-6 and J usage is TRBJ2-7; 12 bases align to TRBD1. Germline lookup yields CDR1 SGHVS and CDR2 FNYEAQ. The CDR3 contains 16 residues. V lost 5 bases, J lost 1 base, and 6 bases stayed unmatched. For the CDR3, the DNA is TGTGCCAGCAGCCCCGGGACAGGGGGCGCTTCCTACGAGCAGTACTTC. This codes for CASSPGTGGASYEQYF.

CDR3 sequence (DNA): TGTGCCAGCAGCGAAAGACTCGGGACAGGGTATGGCTACACCTTC. It specifies CASSERLGTGYGYTF. This chain links TRBV6-4 with TRBJ1-2; 9 bases fit TRBD1. This CDR3 has 15 residues. The ends lost 6 bases at V and 5 bases at J; junction bases unmatched: 10. Germline assignment: CDR1 MRHNA and CDR2 SNTAGT.

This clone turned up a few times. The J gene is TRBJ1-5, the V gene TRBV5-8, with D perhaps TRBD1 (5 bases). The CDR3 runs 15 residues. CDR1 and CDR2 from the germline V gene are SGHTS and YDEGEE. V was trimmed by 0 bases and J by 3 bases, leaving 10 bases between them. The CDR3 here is CASSLAGLHNQPQHF. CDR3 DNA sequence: TGTGCCAGCAGCTTGGCAGGGTTACACAATCAGCCCCAGCATTTT.

In nucleotides, the CDR3 is TGCAGCGTCGGAGCCTACGAGCAGTACTTC. Translating it yields CSVGAYEQYF. This chain links TRBV29-1 with TRBJ2-7; D call uncertain. Trimming removed 6 bases from V and 2 bases from J, with 5 bases in between. The CDR3 consists of 10 residues. Germline CDR1 SQVTM, CDR2 ANQGSEA.

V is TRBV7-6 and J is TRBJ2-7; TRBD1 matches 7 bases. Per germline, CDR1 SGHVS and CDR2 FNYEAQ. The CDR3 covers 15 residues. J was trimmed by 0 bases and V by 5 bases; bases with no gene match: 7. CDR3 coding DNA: TGTGCCAGCAGCATCGGGACAGACGGCTCCTACGAGCAGTACTTC. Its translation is CASSIGTDGSYEQYF.

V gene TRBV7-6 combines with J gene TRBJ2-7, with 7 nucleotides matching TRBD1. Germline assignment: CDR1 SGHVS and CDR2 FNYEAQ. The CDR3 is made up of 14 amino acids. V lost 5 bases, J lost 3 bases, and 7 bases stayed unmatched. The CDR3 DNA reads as TGTGCCAGCAGCCCCCGGGACAGTCTCTACGAGCAGTACTTC. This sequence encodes CASSPRDSLYEQYF.

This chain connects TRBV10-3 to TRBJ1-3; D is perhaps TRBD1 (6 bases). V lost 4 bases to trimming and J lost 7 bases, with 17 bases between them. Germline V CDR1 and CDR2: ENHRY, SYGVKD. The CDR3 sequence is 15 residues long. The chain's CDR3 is CAISAPGQGHNTIYF. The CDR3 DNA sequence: TGTGCCATCAGTGCCCCGGGCCAGGGGCATAACACCATATATTTT.